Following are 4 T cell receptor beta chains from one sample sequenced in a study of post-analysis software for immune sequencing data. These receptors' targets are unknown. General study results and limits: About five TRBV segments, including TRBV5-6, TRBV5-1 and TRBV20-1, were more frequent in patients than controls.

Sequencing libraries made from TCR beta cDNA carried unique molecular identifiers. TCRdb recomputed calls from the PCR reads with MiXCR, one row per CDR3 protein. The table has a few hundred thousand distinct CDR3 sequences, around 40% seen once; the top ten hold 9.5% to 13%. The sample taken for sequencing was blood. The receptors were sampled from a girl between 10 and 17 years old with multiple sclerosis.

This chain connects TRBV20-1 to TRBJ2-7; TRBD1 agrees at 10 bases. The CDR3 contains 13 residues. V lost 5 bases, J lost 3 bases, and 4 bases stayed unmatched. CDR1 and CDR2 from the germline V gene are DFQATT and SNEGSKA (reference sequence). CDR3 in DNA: TGCAGTGCTTACCGGGACAGGGGCTACGAGCAGTACTTC. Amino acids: CSAYRDRGYEQYF.

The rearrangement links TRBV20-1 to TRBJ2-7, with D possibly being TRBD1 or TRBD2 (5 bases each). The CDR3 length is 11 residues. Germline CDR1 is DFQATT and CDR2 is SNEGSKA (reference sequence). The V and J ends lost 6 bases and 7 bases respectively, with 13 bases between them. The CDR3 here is CSAGTQGEQYF. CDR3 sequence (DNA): TGCAGTGCCGGGACCCAAGGGGAGCAGTACTTC.

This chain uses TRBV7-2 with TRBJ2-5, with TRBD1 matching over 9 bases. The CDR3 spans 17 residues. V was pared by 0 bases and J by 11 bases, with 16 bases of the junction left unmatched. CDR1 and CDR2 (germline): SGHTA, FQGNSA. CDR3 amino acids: CASSLAGAGQGIWEQYF. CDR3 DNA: TGTGCCAGCAGCTTAGCGGGGGCGGGACAGGGAATATGGGAGCAGTACTTC. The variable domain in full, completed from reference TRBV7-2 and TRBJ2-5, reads GAGVSQSPSNKVTEKGKDVELRCDPISGHTALYWYRQSLGQGLEFLIYFQGNSAPDKSGLPSDRFSAERTGGSVSTLTIQRTQQEDSAVYLCASSLAGAGQGIWEQYFGPGTRLLVL.

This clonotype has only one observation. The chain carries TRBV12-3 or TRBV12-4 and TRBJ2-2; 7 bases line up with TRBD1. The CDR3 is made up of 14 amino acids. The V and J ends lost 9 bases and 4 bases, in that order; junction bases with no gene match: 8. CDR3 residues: CASFDRAPTGELFF. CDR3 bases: TGTGCCAGTTTTGACAGGGCGCCCACCGGGGAGCTGTTTTTT.